The 4 T cell receptor beta chains in this list originate from one sample, sequenced in a study of blood T cell repertoires in COVID-19. Here immunoSEQ multiplex PCR was the method, and the copy in TCRdb shows in-frame clones only, minus some. The data contain some 250,000 clones, roughly 76% of them singletons. The sequenced sample was peripheral blood. These TCRs come from a woman of 80 years or more with COVID-19, enrolled during active disease.

The CDR3 DNA sequence: TGCAGCGTTGAAGACGGGGTCCGTGAGCAGTTCTTC. It specifies CSVEDGVREQFF. V usage is TRBV29-1 and J usage is TRBJ2-1; the D gene is possibly TRBD2 (5 bases). Trimming took 0 bases from V and 9 from J, leaving 9 bases between them. Germline assignment: CDR1 SQVTM and CDR2 ANQGSEA. The CDR3 loop spans 12 amino acids.

This chain uses TRBV7-9 with TRBJ2-5, with 8 bases identical to TRBD1. The CDR3 is 15 residues long. V lost 5 bases and J lost 1; bases outside the gene matches: 6. CDR1 is SEHNR and CDR2 is FQNEAQ in the germline V gene (reference sequence). Here the CDR3 DNA reads TGTGCCAGCAGCCGAACCGGGACAGGCCAAGAGACCCAGTACTTC. It specifies CASSRTGTGQETQYF. Full variable domain (outside the CDR3, taken from reference TRBV7-9 and TRBJ2-5): DTGVSQNPRHKITKRGQNVTFRCDPISEHNRLYWYRQTLGQGPEFLTYFQNEAQLEKSRLLSDRFSAERPKGSFSTLEIQRTEQGDSAMYLCASSRTGTGQETQYFGPGTRLLVL.

A few counts support this clone. The rearrangement links TRBV10-3 to TRBJ1-1; D may be TRBD1 (5 bases). Trimming shortened V by 10 bases and J by 1 base, and 10 bases separated the two germline ends. Germline V gene data show CDR1 as ENHRY and CDR2 as SYGVKD. There are 12 residues in the CDR3. CDR3 DNA sequence: TGTGCCACCTCCGACAGGAACACTGAAGCTTTCTTT. This sequence encodes CATSDRNTEAFF.

V is TRBV2 and J is TRBJ1-4; 7 bases are shared with TRBD1. V was clipped by 9 bases and J by 3 bases; unmatched bases: 10. Germline V gene lookup returns CDR1 SNHLY and CDR2 FYNNEI. The CDR3 has 15 residues. Here the CDR3 reads CASSDRTAANEKLFF. In DNA, the CDR3 is TGTGCCAGTTCGGACAGGACTGCAGCTAATGAAAAACTGTTTTTT.